This T cell receptor beta chain was captured by sequencing in a study of patients with pleural tuberculosis. There are many counts of this clonotype. The junction shows a germline mismatch at one end, possibly a read error. MiXCR, run by TCRdb on the reads, gives a single entry per CDR3 protein. The sample lists 29,000 or so distinct CDR3 sequences, over 15% seen once, with under 4% in the top ten. CDR1 LGHDT and CDR2 YNNKEL come from the germline V gene (reference sequence). The CDR3 covers 12 residues. Sequenced sample: peripheral blood. The origin of this receptor is a human donor with pleural tuberculosis. V and J are TRBV3-1 and TRBJ1-2; no definite D call. Here the CDR3 reads CTSSLDNYGYTF. The CDR3 coding sequence is TGTACCAGCAGCCTAGATAACTATGGCTACACCTTC.